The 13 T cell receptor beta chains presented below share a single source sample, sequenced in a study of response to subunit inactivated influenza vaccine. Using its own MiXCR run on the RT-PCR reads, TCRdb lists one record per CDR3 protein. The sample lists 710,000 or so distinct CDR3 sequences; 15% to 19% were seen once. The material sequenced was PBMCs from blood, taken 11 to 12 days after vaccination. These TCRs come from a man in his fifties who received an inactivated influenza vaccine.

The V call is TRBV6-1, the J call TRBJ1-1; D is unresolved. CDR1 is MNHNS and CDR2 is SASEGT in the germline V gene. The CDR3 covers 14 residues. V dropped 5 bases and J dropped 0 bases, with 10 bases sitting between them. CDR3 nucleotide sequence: TGTGCCAGCAGTCGTGCCGGAGTGAACACTGAAGCTTTCTTT. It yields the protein CASSRAGVNTEAFF.

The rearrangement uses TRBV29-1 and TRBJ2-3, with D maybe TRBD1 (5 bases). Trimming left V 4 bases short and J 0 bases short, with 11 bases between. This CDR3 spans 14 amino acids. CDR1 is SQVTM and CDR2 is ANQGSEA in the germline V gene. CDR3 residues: CSVAQGPSTDTQYF. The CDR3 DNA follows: TGCAGCGTTGCCCAGGGTCCTAGCACAGATACGCAGTATTTT.

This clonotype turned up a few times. The chain's CDR3 is CASSSADRENEKLFF. CDR3 DNA: TGCGCCAGCAGCTCTGCCGACAGGGAGAATGAAAAACTGTTTTTT. The rearrangement uses TRBV5-1 and TRBJ1-4; 7 bases align to TRBD1. Germline assignment: CDR1 SGHRS and CDR2 YFSETQ. This CDR3 has 15 residues. Unmatched junction bases numbered 7, after V lost 3 bases and J lost 5 bases.

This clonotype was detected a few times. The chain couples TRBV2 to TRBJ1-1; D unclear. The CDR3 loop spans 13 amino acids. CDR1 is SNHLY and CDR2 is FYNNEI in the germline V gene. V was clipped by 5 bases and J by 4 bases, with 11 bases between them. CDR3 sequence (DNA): TGTGCCAGCAGTATCTCTGATCCCACTGAAGCTTTCTTT. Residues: CASSISDPTEAFF.

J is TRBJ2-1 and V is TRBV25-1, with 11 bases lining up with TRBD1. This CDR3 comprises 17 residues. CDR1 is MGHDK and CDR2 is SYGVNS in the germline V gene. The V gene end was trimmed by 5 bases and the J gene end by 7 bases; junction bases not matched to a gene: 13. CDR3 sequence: CASSPRTGGLMRNEQFF. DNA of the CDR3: TGTGCCAGCAGTCCCCGGACAGGGGGCCTAATGAGGAATGAGCAGTTCTTC.

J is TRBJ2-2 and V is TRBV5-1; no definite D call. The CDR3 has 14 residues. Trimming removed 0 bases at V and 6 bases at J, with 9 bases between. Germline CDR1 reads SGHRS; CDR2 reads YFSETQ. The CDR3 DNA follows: TGCGCCAGCAGCTTGGATAGTCTCGCCGGGGAGCTGTTTTTT. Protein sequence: CASSLDSLAGELFF. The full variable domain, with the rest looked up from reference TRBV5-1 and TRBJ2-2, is KAGVTQTPRYLIKTRGQQVTLSCSPISGHRSVSWYQQTPGQGLQFLFEYFSETQRNKGNFPGRFSGRQFSNSRSEMNVSTLELGDSALYLCASSLDSLAGELFFGEGSRLTVL.

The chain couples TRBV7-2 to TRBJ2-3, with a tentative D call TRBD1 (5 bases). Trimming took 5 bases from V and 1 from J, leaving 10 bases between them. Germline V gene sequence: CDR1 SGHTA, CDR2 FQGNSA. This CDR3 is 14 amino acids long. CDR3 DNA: TGTGCCAGCAGCACACTGGGGCGCACAGATACGCAGTATTTT. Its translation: CASSTLGRTDTQYF.

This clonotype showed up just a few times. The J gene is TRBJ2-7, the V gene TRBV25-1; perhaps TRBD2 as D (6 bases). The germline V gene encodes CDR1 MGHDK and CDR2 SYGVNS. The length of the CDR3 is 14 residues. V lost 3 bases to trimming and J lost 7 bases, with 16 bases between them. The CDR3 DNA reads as TGTGCCAGCAGTGATAAGAGGGAGGTAGGGGAGCAGTACTTC. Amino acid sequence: CASSDKREVGEQYF.

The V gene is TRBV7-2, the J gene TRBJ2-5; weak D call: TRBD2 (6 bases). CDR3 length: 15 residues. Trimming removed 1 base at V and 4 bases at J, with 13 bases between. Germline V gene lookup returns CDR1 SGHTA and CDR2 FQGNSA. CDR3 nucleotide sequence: TGTGCCAGCAGCTTAGATCCCCGGGGAGGAGAGACCCAGTACTTC. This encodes CASSLDPRGGETQYF.

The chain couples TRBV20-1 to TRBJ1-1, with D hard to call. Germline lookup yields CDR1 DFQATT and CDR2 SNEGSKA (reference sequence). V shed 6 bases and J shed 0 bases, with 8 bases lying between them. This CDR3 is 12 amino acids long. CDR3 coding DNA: TGCAGTGCGTGGACGGTGAACACTGAAGCTTTCTTT. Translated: CSAWTVNTEAFF.

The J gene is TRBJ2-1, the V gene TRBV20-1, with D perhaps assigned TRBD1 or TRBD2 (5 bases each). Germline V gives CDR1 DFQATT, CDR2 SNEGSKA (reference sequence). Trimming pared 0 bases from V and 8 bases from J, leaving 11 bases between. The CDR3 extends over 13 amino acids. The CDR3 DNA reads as TGCAGTGCTAGAGATGAGGGGATCGATGAGCAGTTCTTC. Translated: CSARDEGIDEQFF.

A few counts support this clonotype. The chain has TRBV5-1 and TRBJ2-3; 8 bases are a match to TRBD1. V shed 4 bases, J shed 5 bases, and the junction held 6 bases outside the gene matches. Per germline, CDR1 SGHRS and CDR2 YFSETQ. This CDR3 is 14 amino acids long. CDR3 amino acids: CASSPQGVRDTQYF. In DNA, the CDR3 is TGCGCCAGCAGCCCACAGGGGGTCAGAGATACGCAGTATTTT. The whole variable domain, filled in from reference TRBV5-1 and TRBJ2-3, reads KAGVTQTPRYLIKTRGQQVTLSCSPISGHRSVSWYQQTPGQGLQFLFEYFSETQRNKGNFPGRFSGRQFSNSRSEMNVSTLELGDSALYLCASSPQGVRDTQYFGPGTRLTVL.

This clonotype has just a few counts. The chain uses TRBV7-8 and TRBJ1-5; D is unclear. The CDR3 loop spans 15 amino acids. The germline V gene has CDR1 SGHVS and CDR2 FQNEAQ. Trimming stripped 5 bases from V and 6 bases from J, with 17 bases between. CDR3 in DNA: TGTGCCAGCAGCCCGGTCGTCAGAAGCGGTCAGCCCCAGCATTTT. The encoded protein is CASSPVVRSGQPQHF.